This TCR beta chain was sequenced for a study of T cell changes during pregnancy in multiple sclerosis. V shed 0 bases and J shed 8 bases, with 5 bases lying between them. Germline values: CDR1 SGHAT, CDR2 FQNNGV. The CDR3 contains 12 residues. Measured with immunoSEQ multiplex PCR; TCRdb has only the in-frame clones, and not every one. Of approximately 49,000 clones in the sample, 90% to 95% are singletons; the top ten hold 0.95% to 1%. The clonotype was recovered from a female donor with multiple sclerosis, enrolled in a pregnancy study. The specimen comprised peripheral blood, sampled after pregnancy. The gene calls are TRBV11-2 and TRBJ2-1; no definite D call. The CDR3 region is CASSLERDEQFF. For the CDR3, the DNA is TGTGCCAGCAGCTTAGAGCGCGATGAGCAGTTCTTC.